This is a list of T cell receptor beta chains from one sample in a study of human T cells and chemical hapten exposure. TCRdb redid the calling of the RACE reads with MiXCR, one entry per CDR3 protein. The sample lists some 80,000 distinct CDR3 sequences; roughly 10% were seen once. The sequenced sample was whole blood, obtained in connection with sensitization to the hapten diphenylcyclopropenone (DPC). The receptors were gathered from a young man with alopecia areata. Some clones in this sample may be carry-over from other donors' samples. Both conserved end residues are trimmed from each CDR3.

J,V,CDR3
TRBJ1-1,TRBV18,ASSRGLDMNTEAF
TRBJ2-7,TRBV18,ASSLRIQDRGIDEQY
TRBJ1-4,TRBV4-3,ASSQGGSLSEKLF
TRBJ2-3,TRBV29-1,SVARTNRRASSDTQY
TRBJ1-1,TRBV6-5,ASSYSAGEWGTEAF
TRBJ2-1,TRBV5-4,ASSSGREQF
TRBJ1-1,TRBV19,ASSIRDRGEDEAF
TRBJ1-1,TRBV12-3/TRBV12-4,ASSLVPAEAF
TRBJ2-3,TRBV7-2,ASSSRDFTDTQY
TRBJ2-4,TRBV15,ATSRPTVENIQY
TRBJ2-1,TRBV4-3,ASSQAPRSGASGEQF
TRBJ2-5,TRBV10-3,AISEGGHQETQY
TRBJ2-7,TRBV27,ASTSGHEQY
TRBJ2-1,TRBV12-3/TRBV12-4,ASSPSWGGEQF
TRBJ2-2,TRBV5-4,ASSPNPPGAGGELF
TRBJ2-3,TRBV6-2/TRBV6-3,ASSTGLAVSTDTQY
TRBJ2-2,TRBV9,ASSVGVNTGELF
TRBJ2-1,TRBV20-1,SANSGDYNEQF
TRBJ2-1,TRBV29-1,SVEDLGTGFYNEQF
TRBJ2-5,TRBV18,ASSPWGESLETQY
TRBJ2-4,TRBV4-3,ASSPSTKDIQY
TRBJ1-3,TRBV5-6,ASRPLVGNTIY
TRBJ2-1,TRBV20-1,SAREFRPSSYNEQF
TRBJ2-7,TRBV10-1,ASSEAGWEDEQY
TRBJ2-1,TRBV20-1,SAPTKRGFSYNEQF
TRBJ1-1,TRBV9,ASSVVGREFQD
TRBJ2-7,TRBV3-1,ASSQRGGTAYEQY
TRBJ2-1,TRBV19,ASSIPGARSYNEQF
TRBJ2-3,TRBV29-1,SVEGATGTDTQY
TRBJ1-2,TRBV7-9,ASSLVPGGGYT
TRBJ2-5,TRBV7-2,ASSLRASLQETQY
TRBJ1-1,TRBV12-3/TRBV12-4,ASSLLVAGAF
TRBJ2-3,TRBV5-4,ASSRDRTSGGTDTQY
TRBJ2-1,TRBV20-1,SARAGIASYNEQF
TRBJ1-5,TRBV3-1,ASSQGDRGIEGNQPQH
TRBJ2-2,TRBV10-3,AISERTGSNTGELF
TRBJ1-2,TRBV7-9,ASSLSGKDYGYT
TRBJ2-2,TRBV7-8,ASSATGTANTGELF
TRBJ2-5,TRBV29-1,SVEDPMPRIL
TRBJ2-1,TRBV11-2,ASSSRPINTYEQF
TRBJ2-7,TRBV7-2,ASSLSGGRPYEQY
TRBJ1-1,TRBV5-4,ASRSQGGNTEAF
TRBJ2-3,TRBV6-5,ASSLIRLRDRDTDTQY
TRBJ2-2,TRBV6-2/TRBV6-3,ASTPSGELF
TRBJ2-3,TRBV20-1,SATRQGTDTQY
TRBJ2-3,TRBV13,ASSASSTDTQY
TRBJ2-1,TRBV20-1,SADLRISYNEQF
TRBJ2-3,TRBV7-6,ASSLGVPWEVDTQY
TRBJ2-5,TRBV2,AGGTGVETQY